This entry lists 13 T cell receptor beta chains sequenced from one sample in a study of shared T cell receptors in the human thymus. Profiled with immunoSEQ multiplex PCR; TCRdb holds only in-frame clones, not every one. The sample records hundreds of thousands of clones, more than 70% being singletons. The sample also formed part of further work on human thymus T cells.

Material: thymocytes. The receptors here all came from a boy less than two years old with a congenital heart defect.

The J gene is TRBJ1-1, the V gene TRBV10-3, with D perhaps matching TRBD1 (5 bases). The CDR3 contains 13 residues. Deletions cut 6 bases from V and 1 base from J, with 9 bases between. Germline V gene data show CDR1 as ENHRY and CDR2 as SYGVKD. Here the CDR3 DNA reads TGTGCCATCAGGGCCCAGGGGAACACTGAAGCTTTCTTT. This sequence encodes CAIRAQGNTEAFF.

J is TRBJ2-3 and V is TRBV18; 7 bases are shared with TRBD2. The CDR3 is 16 residues long. Germline lookup yields CDR1 KGHSH and CDR2 LQKENI. The J segment lost 4 bases and the V segment lost 6 bases, leaving 13 bases of the junction unmatched. Written as DNA, the CDR3 is TGTGCCAGCTCGCCCTCCAGCACGGGAGGTGCAGATACGCAGTATTTT. As protein: CASSPSSTGGADTQYF.

The genes are TRBV4-1 and TRBJ2-7; 11 bases line up with TRBD1. Germline lookup yields CDR1 MGHRA and CDR2 YSYEKL. Trimming at V came to 1 base and at J to 1 base, leaving 6 bases not matched to a gene. The CDR3 has 17 residues. The CDR3 region has the DNA TGCGCCAGCAGCCAAGGGGGACAGGGGGTAAGATCCTACGAGCAGTACTTC. Encoded protein: CASSQGGQGVRSYEQYF.

The chain carries TRBV7-8 and TRBJ1-3; possible D gene TRBD1, 5 bases. The CDR3 spans 16 residues. Germline V CDR1 and CDR2: SGHVS, FQNEAQ. V shed 5 bases and J shed 0 bases, with 14 bases lying between them. The CDR3 DNA follows: TGTGCCAGCAGCCCGCCAGGACAAGTCTCTGGAAACACCATATATTTT. This codes for CASSPPGQVSGNTIYF.

The sample holds one count of this clone. The CDR3 DNA reads TGTGCCAGCAGTTACTCGGCAGGGGATTTGGAAGCTTTCTTT. Its protein product is CASSYSAGDLEAFF. The chain is built from TRBV6-5 and TRBJ1-1, with D tentatively TRBD1 (6 bases). Germline lookup yields CDR1 MNHEY and CDR2 SVGAGI. The CDR3 has 14 amino acids. The germline V and J ends were trimmed by 0 bases and 8 bases, with 13 bases remaining between them.

V gene TRBV27 combines with J gene TRBJ1-5; possibly TRBD1 for D (5 bases). The CDR3 has 13 residues. Between the trimmed V and J ends, which lost 6 bases and 4 bases, there was a span of 10 bases. CDR1 is MNHEY, CDR2 SMNVEV, per germline (reference sequence). Here the CDR3 reads CASRGPINQPQHF. In DNA, the CDR3 is TGTGCCAGCAGGGGGCCGATAAATCAGCCCCAGCATTTT.

This clone was recorded only once. The chain recombines TRBV7-2 with TRBJ2-7; TRBD2 matches 16 bases. CDR3 length: 15 residues. Germline values: CDR1 SGHTA, CDR2 FQGNSA. Unmatched junction bases numbered 7, after V lost 5 bases and J lost 9 bases. The CDR3 nucleotides read TGTGCCAGCAGCATGGGGACTAGCGGGAGGGCGGGGCAGTACTTC. It specifies CASSMGTSGRAGQYF. The complete variable domain, with remaining parts taken from reference TRBV7-2 and TRBJ2-7, reads GAGVSQSPSNKVTEKGKDVELRCDPISGHTALYWYRQSLGQGLEFLIYFQGNSAPDKSGLPSDRFSAERTGGSVSTLTIQRTQQEDSAVYLCASSMGTSGRAGQYFGPGTRLTVT.

This chain uses TRBV7-9 with TRBJ2-5, with 7 bases lining up with TRBD2. CDR1 and CDR2 from the germline V gene are SEHNR and FQNEAQ (reference sequence). V lost 5 bases, J lost 5 bases, and 11 bases stayed unmatched. The CDR3 extends over 15 amino acids. CDR3 region: CASSLGLAAMETQYF. In DNA form, the CDR3 reads TGTGCCAGCAGCCTGGGGCTAGCGGCCATGGAGACCCAGTACTTC.

The CDR3, as DNA: TGCGCCAGCAGTGAGTCGAGGACAGGGTTCTCCTACGAGCAGTACTTC. It translates to CASSESRTGFSYEQYF. The chain employs TRBV10-1 and TRBJ2-7; 8 nucleotides line up with TRBD1. Germline V gene lookup returns CDR1 WNHNN and CDR2 SYGVQD (reference sequence). The ends lost 0 bases at V and 0 bases at J; junction bases unmatched: 4. CDR3 length: 16 residues.

The chain carries TRBV7-9 and TRBJ2-1; D remains ambiguous. CDR3 length: 12 residues. Germline-derived CDR1 and CDR2 are SEHNR and FQNEAQ (reference sequence). Trimming stripped 3 bases from V and 7 bases from J, with 7 bases between. This CDR3 reads CASSLIENEQFF. As DNA, the CDR3 is TGTGCCAGCAGCTTGATAGAGAATGAGCAGTTCTTC.

This chain connects TRBV10-3 to TRBJ1-1, with 11 bases fitting TRBD1. The CDR3 loop spans 16 amino acids. V gave up 11 bases and J gave up 3 bases; unmatched junction bases: 14. Germline assignment: CDR1 ENHRY and CDR2 SYGVKD. CDR3 region: CAVLKDRGPRDTEAFF. The CDR3 nucleotides read TGTGCCGTCCTAAAGGACAGGGGGCCCAGGGACACTGAAGCTTTCTTT.

The gene calls are TRBV27 and TRBJ1-6; no definite D call. This CDR3 contains 16 residues. Germline values: CDR1 MNHEY, CDR2 SMNVEV (reference sequence). V was clipped by 1 base and J by 7 bases, with 14 bases between them. The CDR3 reads CASSLWFSDFNSPLHF. The DNA for the CDR3 is TGTGCCAGCAGTTTATGGTTCAGTGACTTCAATTCACCCCTCCACTTT.

The V and J genes are TRBV12-5 and TRBJ2-4; TRBD2 matches at 9 bases. CDR1 and CDR2 (germline): LGHNT, FRNRAP. The V and J ends lost 6 bases and 4 bases, in that order; junction bases with no gene match: 10. The CDR3 runs 16 residues. CDR3 nucleotides: TGTGCTAGTGGATACACTCAGACTAGCGGAAAAAACATTCAGTACTTC. This translates into CASGYTQTSGKNIQYF. The full variable domain, in which reference TRBV12-5 and TRBJ2-4 provide the parts outside the CDR3, is DARVTQTPRHKVTEMGQEVTMRCQPILGHNTVFWYRQTMMQGLELLAYFRNRAPLDDSGMPKDRFSAEMPDATLATLKIQPSEPRDSAVYFCASGYTQTSGKNIQYFGAGTRLSVL.